The 2 T cell receptor beta chains listed next were all sequenced from one sample in a study of cytomegalovirus exposure and HLA in healthy donors. It was with 60 Vbeta and 13 Jbeta primers that the PCR ran. Sequenced by immunoSEQ multiplex PCR; TCRdb stores in-frame clones only, minus some. The table includes 75,000 to 80,000 clones, about 76% detected once. The specimen was PBMCs. These receptor sequences come from a male donor in good health and CMV-seropositive.

This chain uses TRBV2 with TRBJ2-7, with 11 bases aligning to TRBD2. Germline V gene data show CDR1 as SNHLY and CDR2 as FYNNEI. V lost 5 bases to trimming and J lost 6 bases; unmatched junction nucleotides: 9. This CDR3 region has 15 residues. DNA for the CDR3: TGTGCCAGCAGTCAAGAGGGCCTAGCGGGGGGCGAGCAGTACTTC. Its translation: CASSQEGLAGGEQYF.

This chain uses TRBV5-1 with TRBJ2-4; 10 bases agree with TRBD1. The CDR3 loop spans 15 amino acids. With V trimmed by 5 bases and J by 1 base, 3 bases remained unmatched. Germline V gene sequence: CDR1 SGHRS, CDR2 YFSETQ. Here the CDR3 reads CASRPGQGAKNIQYF. Written as DNA, the CDR3 is TGCGCCAGCAGACCGGGACAGGGGGCCAAAAACATTCAGTACTTC.